This record looks at one T cell receptor beta chain sequence and its context. The antigen it binds to is not known. No much larger clonotype is one base removed from it; base qualities were not supplied. The donors were healthy, HIV-negative adults who had no recently reported acute infections or vaccinations. Every donor was a Caucasian adult residing in Nashville, Tennessee, USA. CD4+ T cells were enriched by magnetic negative selection; naive cells were then positively selected on CD45RA, and the negative fraction formed the memory subset. After blood collection by leukapheresis, PBMCs were isolated using Ficoll-Histopaque density gradient centrifugation and then cryopreserved in the vapor phase of liquid nitrogen. Analytical flow cytometry was used to check the purity and quantity of every magnetically sorted T cell population. From each sorted fraction, genomic DNA was isolated and quantified by UV absorbance on a Nanodrop 2000c.

The data were obtained in a study of shared clonotypes between healthy human individuals (dated by TCRdb to about 2020). Broadly, across the study: The cohort comprised two women and a few men aged 18 to 49 years. Leukapheresis yielded between about 0.94 and 9 billion PBMCs per donor. Blood TCR repertoires of several healthy adults were deeply sequenced to estimate repertoire size and the extent of clonotype sharing between individuals. To increase sequencing depth and limit assay-specific biases, TCR repertoire library preparation and sequencing were carried out by different laboratories using diverse techniques. For each donor, three plates each were used for CD4 naive and CD4 memory, two plates were used for CD8 naive, and one plate was used for CD8 memory. Points the paper makes about the study in general: Estimated clonotype richness was generally larger for naive than for memory subsets. Compared with non-shared clonotypes, the clonotypes found in all four sorted-subset donors had higher generation probabilities. Rarefaction of sorted-subset datasets indicated incomplete sequencing despite the large sequencing depth. Pairwise subsampling indicated that sequencing depth was expected to affect the degree of clonotype sharing among donors. Sampling was restricted to blood, and TCR repertoires in tissue are likely to differ from TCR repertoires in blood. Because the study included only a small number of donors, the genetic and exposure-history diversity represented was limited. Sharing across four donors was observed for approximately 5% of naive CD4, 3% to 3.5% of naive CD8, 2% to 2.5% of memory CD4, and around 0.44% of memory CD8 clonotypes.

Measured from the cysteine to the phenylalanine, the CDR3 is 15 residues long. The read is trimmed to its CDR3 DNA, 45 bases read in frame from base 1. The germline V gene encodes CDR1 SGHRS and CDR2 YFSETQ. TCR CDR3 regions were amplified from genomic DNA by multiplex PCR using the deep immunoSEQ assay. Genomic DNA extracted from each cell subset was distributed evenly over all wells of several immunoSEQ 96-well plates, and each plate served as one replicate. For sorted subsets, about 200 ng genomic DNA, equal to approximately 30,000 T cell genomes, was loaded into each replicate PCR. Purified libraries were quantified with a Qubit 3.0 fluorometer, sized on a Bioanalyzer 2100, and re-quantified with the KAPA Library Quantification kit. Every immunoSEQ 96-well plate was sequenced on a separate single-read 150-cycle Illumina NextSeq 550 flow cell. On the authors' methods: Because the immunoSEQ output included only junctional sequences and no quality scores, the filtering could not be the same as the filtering used for full-length reads. Sequences were annotated with PyIR, a Python wrapper for IgBLAST v1.9, and V/J genes and CDR3 were assigned using IMGT germline references. Any read was removed if the V/J assignment was weak (E-value above 1e-6), the CDR3 was missing, or the read contained stop codons, out-of-frame junctions, or ambiguous translated residues. V3J clonotypes were defined as sequences sharing an identical inferred V gene, J gene, and CDR3 amino acid sequence. To compute the percentage overlap between repertoires, the number of shared unique clonotypes was divided by the size of the smaller repertoire. RTK rarefaction, the Chao1 estimator, and Recon v2.1 estimates of unobserved clonotypes were used to assess repertoire richness. For all TCRbeta clonotypes obtained by the gDNA method from a few donors, generation probabilities were computed with OLGA. Drawn from immuneACCESS, this table holds only the in-frame rearrangements with V and J called that TCRdb kept. Clones are partly lost; checked studies trace under half to an unresolved V gene and leave the rest unexplained. Clonal size and the V and J genes are those of that table, whereas D and trimming came from the DNA. The sample table records 180,000 or so clones; approximately 95% of these occur just once. In total, the top ten clones hold more than 0.06% of the sample.

The sequenced sample was naive CD4+ T cells sorted from blood. What the cell subset or site label conveys for this sample: CD45RA+ positively selected. This TCR was sampled from a woman in her twenties or thirties in good health. The sequence joins TRBV5-1 to TRBJ2-5; a stretch of 7 junction bases matches TRBD1. With the DNA end fitting TRBJ2-7 better, the J assignment may be wrong. The CDR3 region: CASSLVGGRAYEQYF. In nucleotide form, the sequence is TGCGCCAGCAGCTTGGTAGGGGGCAGGGCCTACGAGCAGTACTTC.